This is a list of T cell receptor beta chains from one sample in a study of OX40 agonist ivuxolimab in advanced cancers. The protocol was immunoSEQ multiplex PCR, while the TCRdb copy is restricted to in-frame clones and leaves out a portion. The sample contains over 55,000 clones, under 95% of which appear only once. Sample: CD4+ or CD8+ T cells sorted from blood, taken in a trial of the OX40 agonist ivuxolimab. Source of these receptors: an adult with an advanced solid tumor such as melanoma, head and neck, liver or kidney cancer. CDR3s include the opening cysteine and the closing phenylalanine or tryptophan. A D gene is named only where the DNA matches it firmly. Clone sizes are given selectively: once, few, many, or a class where the clone is expanded.

D	V	size	J	DNA	CDR3
TRBD1	TRBV15	.	TRBJ1-1	TGTGCCACCAGGGACAGGGGGAGAAAGGTCGCTGAAGCTTTCTTT	CATRDRGRKVAEAFF
TRBD2	TRBV2	.	TRBJ2-3	TGTGCCAGCAGCCCCGGACTAGCGGAGTACACAGATACGCAGTATTTT	CASSPGLAEYTDTQYF
.	TRBV18	.	TRBJ2-2	TGTGCCAGCTCAACGCGGACCCAAAACACCGGGGAGCTGTTTTTT	CASSTRTQNTGELFF
.	TRBV7-9	once	TRBJ1-2	TGTGCCAGCAGCTTACTATCAGGAGTAAACTATGGCTACACCTTC	CASSLLSGVNYGYTF
.	TRBV11-2	.	TRBJ2-7	TGTGCCAGCAGCTCCCAGGGGGGCGGGAGCAACTACGAGCAGTACTTC	CASSSQGGGSNYEQYF
.	TRBV11-3	few	TRBJ2-7	TGTGCCAGCAGCTTAGAGGGAGGATGGGAGCAGTACTTC	CASSLEGGWEQYF
TRBD2	TRBV11-1	once	TRBJ2-1	TGTGCCAGCAGCTTATCTGCGGCGGGAGAGTGGAATGAGCAGTTCTTC	CASSLSAAGEWNEQFF
.	TRBV27	few	TRBJ1-4	TGTGCCAGCAGCCCCAGGGTTAATGAAAAACTGTTTTTT	CASSPRVNEKLFF
.	TRBV6-4	.	TRBJ2-3	TGTGCCAGCAGGGGGAGCACAGATACGCAGTATTTT	CASRGSTDTQYF
.	TRBV5-5	.	TRBJ1-5	TGTGCCAGCAGCTTGCTAGGTTTGGGTCAGCCCCAGCATTTT	CASSLLGLGQPQHF
.	TRBV7-9	.	TRBJ2-3	TGTGCCAGCAGCTTCGGGCGGGCGTTCACAGATACGCAGTATTTT	CASSFGRAFTDTQYF
TRBD2	TRBV5-6	.	TRBJ2-7	TGTGCCAGCAGCCCCGGGGGGGCCCTCTACGAGCAGTACTTT	CASSPGGALYEQYF
.	TRBV5-6	.	TRBJ2-1	TGTGCCAGCAGCTGGACCCCCTACAATGAGCAGTTCTTC	CASSWTPYNEQFF
.	TRBV9	.	TRBJ1-5	TGTGCCAGCAGCGCCACCGGGAGCCGCAATCAGCCCCAGCATTTT	CASSATGSRNQPQHF
.	TRBV21-1	.	TRBJ2-2	TGTGCCAGCAGCCACCGGGGGAAAAACACCGGGGAGCTGTTTTTT	CASSHRGKNTGELFF
.	TRBV7-2	.	TRBJ2-3	TGTGCCAGCAGCACGAGGACCACTAGCACAGATACGCAGTATTTT	CASSTRTTSTDTQYF
TRBD2	TRBV5-1	.	TRBJ2-5	TGCGCCAGCAGCTTGGTAGCTAGCGGGCAAGAGACCCAGTACTTC	CASSLVASGQETQYF
TRBD2	TRBV11-2	.	TRBJ2-5	TGTGCCAGCAGCTTAGCGGGAGGGGGAGAGACCCAGTACTTC	CASSLAGGGETQYF
.	TRBV7-3	.	TRBJ2-1	TGTGCCAGCAGCTTAATCCTGGGAAATGAGCAGTTCTTC	CASSLILGNEQFF
.	TRBV5-5	.	TRBJ2-6	TGTGCCAGCAGCCGCGTAGGGTCTGGGGCCAACGTCCTGACTTTC	CASSRVGSGANVLTF
.	TRBV20-1	.	TRBJ2-1	TGCAGTGGACTTTACAATGAGCAGTTCTTC	CSGLYNEQFF
TRBD1	TRBV2	once	TRBJ2-1	TGTGCCAGCAGTCGACAGGGGGCGAGTGAGCAGTTCTTC	CASSRQGASEQFF
.	TRBV2	few	TRBJ2-7	TGTGCCAGCACAAGGACAGACTACGAGCAGTACTTC	CASTRTDYEQYF
.	TRBV19	.	TRBJ1-2	TGTGCCAGTAGTACCAGACGGGACGTGTTATATGGCTACACCTTC	CASSTRRDVLYGYTF
TRBD2	TRBV5-1	.	TRBJ2-1	TGCGCCAGCAGCTTTACCGGGACTAGAAATGAGCAGTTCTTC	CASSFTGTRNEQFF
.	TRBV6-5	.	TRBJ2-2	TGTGCCACCCACCTCCGGCAGGCCGGGGAGCTGTTTTTT	CATHLRQAGELFF
TRBD2	TRBV28	.	TRBJ2-2	TGTGCCAGCAGTTTAATAGCGGGAGGACATCTGGGGGAGCTGTTTTTT	CASSLIAGGHLGELFF
.	TRBV5-4	.	TRBJ2-5	TGTGCCAGCAGCTTGCAAACTAGTCAAGAGACCCAGTACTTC	CASSLQTSQETQYF
TRBD2	TRBV29-1	.	TRBJ2-3	TGCAGCGTTGACCGGCGACTAGCGGGAAAGACAGATACGCAGTATTTT	CSVDRRLAGKTDTQYF
.	TRBV7-9	once	TRBJ2-1	TGTGCCAGCAGCTTACTCTTTGGCGGTGAGCAGTTCTTC	CASSLLFGGEQFF
.	TRBV5-1	.	TRBJ2-5	TGCGCCAGCAGCAGGAGCGGCGGACAAGAGACCCAGTACTTC	CASSRSGGQETQYF
TRBD2	TRBV6-4	.	TRBJ2-7	TGTGCCAGCAGTGAGCTAGCGGGAGCGATAGGGGAGCAGTACTTC	CASSELAGAIGEQYF
.	TRBV5-1	.	TRBJ2-2	TGCGCCAGCAGCTTGGGTTCGAACACCGGGGAGCTGTTTTTT	CASSLGSNTGELFF
TRBD1	TRBV7-2	.	TRBJ2-5	TGTGCCAGCAGCCCTGACAGGGGGCGGAAAGAGACCCAGTACTTC	CASSPDRGRKETQYF
TRBD1	TRBV6-5	.	TRBJ2-7	TGTGCCAGCAGGCAGGGGGCAGGGACCTACGAGCAGTACTTC	CASRQGAGTYEQYF
.	TRBV6-4	.	TRBJ2-5	TGTGCCAGCCCCGCGGGCAGGACTCAAGAGACCCAGTACTTC	CASPAGRTQETQYF
.	TRBV6-1	.	TRBJ2-1	TGTGCCAGCAGACGGGACGGAAGCTCCTACAATGAGCAGTTCTTC	CASRRDGSSYNEQFF
.	TRBV6-5	.	TRBJ1-1	TGTGCCAGCAGTTACTCGGGGGGAAACACTGAAGCTTTCTTT	CASSYSGGNTEAFF
.	TRBV7-2	.	TRBJ2-7	TGTGCCAGCAGCTTTACCGGGACGGCCTCCTACGAGCAGTACTTC	CASSFTGTASYEQYF
.	TRBV28	.	TRBJ2-3	TGTGCCAGCAGAGACCGAAGCACAGATACGCAGTATTTT	CASRDRSTDTQYF
TRBD2	TRBV6-4	few	TRBJ2-1	TGTGCCAGCAGTACTAGCGGTCGGGGGGATGAGCAGTTCTTC	CASSTSGRGDEQFF
TRBD1	TRBV6-1	.	TRBJ2-7	TGTGCCAGCAGTGGACAGGGGTCCTCCTACGAGCAGTACTTC	CASSGQGSSYEQYF
TRBD1	TRBV5-5	.	TRBJ2-7	TGTGCCAGCAGCCGCCGACAGGGAGACTACGAGCAGTACTTC	CASSRRQGDYEQYF
.	TRBV11-3	.	TRBJ2-2	TGTGCCAGCAGCTTAGGTAGCCGGGGCACCGGGGAGCTGTTTTTT	CASSLGSRGTGELFF
TRBD1	TRBV7-2	.	TRBJ1-5	TGTGCCAGCAGCTTAGCCGGGACAGGGGGCGGTAAGCCCCAGCATTTT	CASSLAGTGGGKPQHF
TRBD2	TRBV5-1	.	TRBJ2-1	TGCGCCAGCAGCTTGTCGACTAGCGGGAGGGGTAAAAATGAGCAGTTCTTC	CASSLSTSGRGKNEQFF
.	TRBV5-6	once	TRBJ2-3	TGTGCCAGCAGCTTGGAGAGCGGAAGAAGCACAGATACGCAGTATTTT	CASSLESGRSTDTQYF
.	TRBV2	once	TRBJ1-4	TGTGCCAGCAGTGAAGCGCAAAGGGTTGGGAGTGAAAAACTGTTTTTT	CASSEAQRVGSEKLFF
.	TRBV10-3	.	TRBJ2-5	TGTGCCATCAGTGAGACCTCGGGACGGCAAGAGACCCAGTACTTC	CAISETSGRQETQYF
TRBD1	TRBV7-9	.	TRBJ1-5	TGTGCCAGCAGCGCTTCCGGGACAGGTAGTCAGCCCCAGCATTTT	CASSASGTGSQPQHF
.	TRBV6-4	.	TRBJ2-5	TGTGCCAGCAGCCTGACTCATAAAGAGACCCAGTACTTC	CASSLTHKETQYF
.	TRBV7-2	.	TRBJ2-2	TGTGCCAGCAGCTCGTCAAGGGTCACCGGGGAGCTGTTTTTT	CASSSSRVTGELFF
TRBD2	TRBV7-9	.	TRBJ2-1	TGTGCCAGCAGCTCGCAACCGGGACTAGCGAAAAACAATGAGCAGTTCTTC	CASSSQPGLAKNNEQFF
.	TRBV5-6	.	TRBJ1-4	TGTGCCAGCAGCCGGGGGAGAGCCTCGGAAAAACTGTTTTTT	CASSRGRASEKLFF
.	TRBV10-1	.	TRBJ2-7	TGCGCCAGCAGTAGCGGTTACGAGCAGTACTTC	CASSSGYEQYF
TRBD1	TRBV5-4	.	TRBJ2-1	TGTGCCAGCACGTCGGGACAGGGGGCGATTGAGCAGTTCTTC	CASTSGQGAIEQFF
.	TRBV7-2	.	TRBJ2-5	TGTGCCAGCAGCTTAGATCGTAACCAAGAGACCCAGTACTTC	CASSLDRNQETQYF
.	TRBV9	.	TRBJ2-5	TGTGCCAGCAGTGTAGGGGGGAGAGAGACCCAGTACTTC	CASSVGGRETQYF